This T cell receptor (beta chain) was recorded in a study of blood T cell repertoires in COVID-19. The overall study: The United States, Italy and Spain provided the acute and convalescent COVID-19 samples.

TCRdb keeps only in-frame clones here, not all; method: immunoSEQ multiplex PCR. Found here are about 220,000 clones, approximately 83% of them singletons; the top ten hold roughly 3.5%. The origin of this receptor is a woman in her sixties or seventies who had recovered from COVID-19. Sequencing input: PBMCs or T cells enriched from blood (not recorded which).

The CDR3 coding sequence is TGTGCCAGCAGCTCCCGGACAGGGCCTAACTATGGCTACACCTTC. This translates into CASSSRTGPNYGYTF. The chain joins TRBV7-2 to TRBJ1-2; 8 bases map to TRBD1. Trimming removed 4 bases from V and 0 bases from J; junction bases left unmatched: 4. The CDR3 contains 15 residues. Germline V gene data show CDR1 as SGHTA and CDR2 as FQGNSA. The variable domain in full, completed from reference TRBV7-2 and TRBJ1-2, reads GAGVSQSPSNKVTEKGKDVELRCDPISGHTALYWYRQSLGQGLEFLIYFQGNSAPDKSGLPSDRFSAERTGGSVSTLTIQRTQQEDSAVYLCASSSRTGPNYGYTFGSGTRLTVV.